The 26 T cell receptor beta chains in this list originate from one sample, sequenced in a study of response to subunit inactivated influenza vaccine. TCRdb reprocessed the RT-PCR reads with MiXCR, giving one entry per CDR3 protein. The sample contains 700,000 to 800,000 distinct CDR3 sequences, approximately 18% of which appear only once. The material sequenced was PBMCs from blood, taken more than 4 days after vaccination. The receptors derive from a man aged 50-60 years who received an inactivated influenza vaccine.

The chain is built from TRBV11-2 and TRBJ2-3; TRBD2 matches at 10 bases. Germline CDR1 SGHAT, CDR2 FQNNGV. CDR3 length: 15 residues. J lost 2 bases, V lost 7 bases, and 6 bases had no gene match. The CDR3 spells CASTNSGGTTDTQYF. CDR3 coding DNA: TGTGCCAGCACCAATAGCGGGGGGACCACAGATACGCAGTATTTT.

The V call is TRBV5-1, the J call TRBJ2-1, with D maybe TRBD2 (6 bases). Between the trimmed V and J ends, which lost 4 bases and 6 bases, there was a span of 14 bases. CDR3 length equals 14 residues. CDR1 SGHRS and CDR2 YFSETQ come from the germline V gene. CDR3: CASSLRAGRNEQFF. CDR3 coding DNA: TGCGCCAGCAGCCTCCGGGCGGGGCGCAATGAGCAGTTCTTC.

The rearrangement links TRBV28 to TRBJ2-1, with D uncertain. Germline CDR1 and CDR2: MDHEN and SYDVKM. The V end lost 5 bases, the J end lost 8 bases, and 10 bases lay between the germline ends. The CDR3 extends over 12 amino acids. This chain's CDR3 is CASSRRSHEQFF. CDR3 in DNA: TGTGCCAGCAGTCGCAGAAGCCATGAGCAGTTCTTC.

The V and J genes are TRBV5-1 and TRBJ1-1; D perhaps matches TRBD1 (6 bases). Trimming took off 2 bases at V and 1 base at J, with 15 bases between the two ends. Germline CDR1 and CDR2: SGHRS and YFSETQ. The CDR3 has 16 amino acids. CDR3 amino acids: CASSLPRGTRNTEAFF. CDR3 nucleotide sequence: TGCGCCAGCAGCTTACCCCGGGGGACAAGGAACACTGAAGCTTTCTTT.

This clonotype turned up a few times. V usage is TRBV6-2 or TRBV6-3 and J usage is TRBJ1-2; D remains unclear. CDR3 length: 13 residues. V dropped 2 bases and J dropped 1 base, with 5 bases sitting between them. Germline V lookup: CDR1 MNHEY, CDR2 SVGEGT. The CDR3 sequence is CASSYIDNYGYTF. The CDR3 nucleotides read TGTGCCAGCAGTTACATAGATAACTATGGCTACACCTTC.

This clonotype showed up just once. J is TRBJ2-5 and V is TRBV10-3; D possibly corresponds to TRBD1 (6 bases). The CDR3 is 13 amino acids. Germline assignment: CDR1 ENHRY and CDR2 SYGVKD. Trimming removed 3 bases at V and 3 bases at J, with 8 bases between. CDR3 sequence: CAISDRDKETQYF. In nucleotides, the CDR3 is TGTGCCATCAGTGACCGGGACAAAGAGACCCAGTACTTC.

A few counts support this clonotype. The rearrangement uses TRBV5-1 and TRBJ2-7; TRBD2 agrees at 11 bases. The CDR3 consists of 16 residues. Germline lookup yields CDR1 SGHRS and CDR2 YFSETQ. J lost 3 bases, V lost 4 bases, and 9 bases had no gene match. The CDR3 region is CASSPDRLAGIYEQYF. The CDR3 bases are TGCGCCAGCAGCCCGGATCGACTAGCGGGGATCTACGAGCAGTACTTC.

This clonotype was counted only a few times. The CDR3: CASRTSVTYNEQFF. CDR3 DNA: TGTGCCAGCAGGACTTCAGTTACCTACAATGAGCAGTTCTTC. This chain joins TRBV6-1 and TRBJ2-1; D uncertain. CDR1 and CDR2 (germline): MNHNS, SASEGT. CDR3 length: 14 amino acids. The V end was cut by 6 bases, the J end by 2 bases, with 11 bases between.

The chain links TRBV20-1 to TRBJ2-1; 9 nucleotides align to TRBD1. The CDR3 is 14 amino acids. Germline values: CDR1 DFQATT, CDR2 SNEGSKA (reference sequence). V dropped 1 base and J dropped 5; count of bases not matched to a gene: 3. The CDR3 protein is CSARAGTGNNEQFF. CDR3 nucleotide sequence: TGCAGTGCTAGAGCCGGGACAGGGAACAATGAGCAGTTCTTC.

This clonotype was seen only a few times. This chain connects TRBV24-1 to TRBJ2-3; 9 bases map to TRBD2. Germline assignment: CDR1 KGHDR and CDR2 SFDVKD. Losses at the gene ends were 7 bases for V and 4 bases for J; bases not matched to a gene: 5. CDR3 length: 14 amino acids. The CDR3 DNA reads TGTGCCACCAGCCTCGGCGGGAGGGCAGATACGCAGTATTTT. This codes for CATSLGGRADTQYF.

Ten or more counts support this clonotype. CDR3: CASSAGQQNTEAFF. The CDR3 region has the DNA TGCGCCAGCAGCGCGGGACAGCAAAACACTGAAGCTTTCTTT. The gene calls are TRBV5-1 and TRBJ1-1, with 7 bases lining up with TRBD1. The CDR3 spans 14 residues. Germline V CDR1 and CDR2: SGHRS, YFSETQ. J gave up 2 bases and V 4 bases, and 5 bases lay outside the gene matches.

A single count supports this clonotype. This sequence joins TRBV20-1 and TRBJ1-1; possible D gene TRBD1, 5 bases. V lost 2 bases, J lost 0 bases, and 13 bases lay in between. This CDR3 is 15 amino acids long. Germline CDR1 is DFQATT and CDR2 is SNEGSKA (reference sequence). This chain's CDR3 is CSARIRDFMNTEAFF. CDR3 DNA sequence: TGCAGTGCTAGAATAAGGGACTTCATGAACACTGAAGCTTTCTTT.

Ten or more counts support this clonotype. The chain couples TRBV12-3 or TRBV12-4 to TRBJ1-5, with TRBD1 matching over 8 bases. This CDR3 has 16 amino acids. With V trimmed by 5 bases and J by 1 base, 7 bases remained unmatched. CDR3: CASSLDRTGSNQPQHF. DNA of the CDR3: TGTGCCAGCAGTCTCGATAGGACAGGGAGCAATCAGCCCCAGCATTTT.

V and J are TRBV7-8 and TRBJ2-7, with a possible D match to TRBD1 (5 bases). The CDR3 has 12 amino acids. CDR1 and CDR2 from the germline V gene are SGHVS and FQNEAQ. V gave up 1 base and J gave up 6 bases, with 7 bases separating them. CDR3 region: CASSLGQIEQYF. The CDR3 DNA sequence: TGTGCCAGCAGCTTAGGACAGATCGAGCAGTACTTC.

The V call is TRBV4-1, the J call TRBJ2-1; 8 bases match TRBD1. Germline V gene lookup returns CDR1 MGHRA and CDR2 YSYEKL. The junction had 9 bases not matched to a gene; V was cut back by 0 bases and J by 8 bases. This CDR3 contains 16 residues. Written as DNA, the CDR3 is TGCGCCAGCAGCCAAGACCGGACAGGGTTTCAGGATGAGCAGTTCTTC. It translates to CASSQDRTGFQDEQFF.

The chain uses TRBV9 and TRBJ2-5, with 9 bases that match TRBD2. This CDR3 is 19 amino acids long. In germline, CDR1 is SGDLS, CDR2 YYNGEE. V trimming: 0 bases; J trimming: 0 bases; junction bases outside the gene matches: 12. CDR3 residues: CASSVDSGGSILYQETQYF. The CDR3 DNA reads as TGTGCCAGCAGCGTAGACAGCGGGGGGTCGATACTGTACCAAGAGACCCAGTACTTC.

Of note for this clonotype: The junction shows a germline mismatch at one end, possibly a read error. This chain connects TRBV5-8 to TRBJ2-4; maybe TRBD1 (6 bases). This CDR3 region has 15 residues. Per the germline V gene, CDR1 is SGHTS and CDR2 is YDEGEE. The CDR3 reads CASSLTGSGKNIHYF. DNA of the CDR3: TGTGCCAGCAGCTTGACAGGGAGTGGCAAAAACATTCACTACTTC.

This clonotype was observed a handful of times. The CDR3 sequence is CASNTGTHQETQYF. The CDR3 coding sequence is TGCGCCAGCAACACCGGGACACACCAAGAGACCCAGTACTTC. The chain has TRBV5-1 and TRBJ2-5; the D gene is possibly TRBD1 (6 bases). CDR3 length: 14 residues. V was pared by 6 bases and J by 0 bases, with 12 bases between. Germline assignment: CDR1 SGHRS and CDR2 YFSETQ.

V is TRBV11-2 and J is TRBJ2-7; 11 bases line up with TRBD2. This CDR3 comprises 16 residues. Trimming at V came to 1 base and at J to 10 bases, leaving 12 bases not matched to a gene. Germline CDR1 SGHAT, CDR2 FQNNGV. In DNA, the CDR3 is TGTGCCAGCAGCTTAGGATCCGGGACTAGCGGCAAAGGCCAGTACTTC. As protein: CASSLGSGTSGKGQYF.

The J gene is TRBJ1-5, the V gene TRBV5-5; D unresolved. Per the germline V gene, CDR1 is SGHKS and CDR2 is YYEKEE (reference sequence). The ends were cut back, 1 base at V and 4 bases at J, with 6 bases in the middle. The CDR3 covers 13 residues. CDR3 loop: CASSLNLNQPQHF. Here the CDR3 DNA reads TGTGCCAGCAGCTTGAACCTTAATCAGCCCCAGCATTTT.

The chain carries TRBV4-3 and TRBJ1-1, with D possibly matching TRBD1 (5 bases). V was trimmed by 0 bases and J by 1 base, leaving 9 bases between them. This CDR3 has 15 residues. The germline V gene encodes CDR1 LGHNA and CDR2 YSLEER. The CDR3 nucleotides read TGCGCCAGCAGCCAAGATAACAGGAAGAACACTGAAGCTTTCTTT. It encodes CASSQDNRKNTEAFF.

The chain recombines TRBV6-1 with TRBJ1-1, with 7 nucleotides matching TRBD1. Germline loops: CDR1 MNHNS, CDR2 SASEGT. The CDR3 consists of 15 residues. The ends lost 5 bases at V and 1 base at J; junction bases unmatched: 7. The CDR3 protein is CASSRYGTENTEAFF. CDR3 coding DNA: TGTGCCAGCAGTAGGTACGGGACAGAGAACACTGAAGCTTTCTTT.

The chain's CDR3 is CASSGTGEGTDTQYF. CDR3 sequence (DNA): TGCGCCAGCAGCGGCACGGGGGAAGGGACAGATACGCAGTATTTT. V gene TRBV5-1 combines with J gene TRBJ2-3; perhaps TRBD2 as D (6 bases). Per the germline V gene, CDR1 is SGHRS and CDR2 is YFSETQ. CDR3 size: 15 residues. Trimming stripped 4 bases from V and 3 bases from J, with 15 bases between.

This clonotype was counted between two and nine times. The chain combines TRBV6-1 with TRBJ1-1, with 10 bases matching TRBD1. CDR3 length: 13 amino acids. Germline loops: CDR1 MNHNS, CDR2 SASEGT. With V trimmed by 6 bases and J by 5 bases, 3 bases remained unmatched. The CDR3 DNA reads as TGTGCCAGCAGCCAGGGACAGGGGACTGAAGCTTTCTTT. Amino acids: CASSQGQGTEAFF.

This chain joins TRBV30 and TRBJ2-5; 9 bases match TRBD1. CDR3 size: 14 residues. Germline CDR1 is GTSNPN and CDR2 is SVGIG (reference sequence). The junction had 6 bases not matched to a gene; V was cut back by 2 bases and J by 5 bases. CDR3 sequence reads: CAWSPGQGYETQYF. The CDR3 nucleotides read TGTGCCTGGAGTCCGGGACAGGGTTACGAGACCCAGTACTTC. The variable domain in full, with the rest retrieved from reference TRBV30 and TRBJ2-5, is SQTIHQWPATLVQPVGSPLSLECTVEGTSNPNLYWYRQAAGRGLQLLFYSVGIGQISSEVPQNLSASRPQDRQFILSSKKLLLSDSGFYLCAWSPGQGYETQYFGPGTRLLVL.

V usage is TRBV28 and J usage is TRBJ1-2; 7 bases match TRBD1. J lost 3 bases, V lost 5 bases, and 3 bases had no gene match. This CDR3 is built from 13 residues. Germline-derived CDR1 and CDR2 are MDHEN and SYDVKM. The CDR3 coding sequence is TGTGCCAGCAGTCAGACAGGGTACTATGGCTACACCTTC. Translation gives CASSQTGYYGYTF.